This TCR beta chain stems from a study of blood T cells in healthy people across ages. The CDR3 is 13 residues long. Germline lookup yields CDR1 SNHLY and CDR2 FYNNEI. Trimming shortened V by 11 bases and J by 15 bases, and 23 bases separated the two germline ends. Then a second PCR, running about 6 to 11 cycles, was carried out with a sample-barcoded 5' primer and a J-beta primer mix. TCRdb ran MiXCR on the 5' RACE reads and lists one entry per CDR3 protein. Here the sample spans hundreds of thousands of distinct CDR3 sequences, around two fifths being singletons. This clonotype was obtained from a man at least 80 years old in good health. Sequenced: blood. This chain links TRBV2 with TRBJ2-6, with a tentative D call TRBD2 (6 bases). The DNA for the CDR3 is TGTGCCCGTGGAGGGAACATGATGTATGGCCTGACTTTC. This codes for CARGGNMMYGLTF.